This T cell receptor (beta chain) was obtained from a study of T cell responses to AZD1222 COVID-19 vaccine. The CDR3 sequence is 15 residues long. V lost 3 bases to trimming and J lost 1 base, with 15 bases between them. Looked up from germline, CDR1 is SQVTM and CDR2 is ANQGSEA. In the case of this clone: Its antigen is still unknown.

This table comes from immunoSEQ multiplex PCR, and its TCRdb copy is limited to in-frame clones, with some not included. The sample holds around 150,000 clones, about nine tenths seen once. The study's findings and limits: Unmutated variant regions reportedly attract nearly half of all spike-specific TCRs. Clonal diversity may have been underestimated in mostly white British donors. Vaccine-associated CD4 TCRs ranged over spike, dominating at 160-218 and 743-854.

This chain joins TRBV29-1 and TRBJ1-1, with D possibly being TRBD1 (6 bases). The material was peripheral blood, obtained on day 0 of AZD1222 vaccination. The sequence was collected from an adult in good health. CDR3: CSVEGRGSTNTEAFF. The CDR3 nucleotides read TGCAGCGTTGAGGGGAGGGGGTCCACGAACACTGAAGCTTTCTTT.